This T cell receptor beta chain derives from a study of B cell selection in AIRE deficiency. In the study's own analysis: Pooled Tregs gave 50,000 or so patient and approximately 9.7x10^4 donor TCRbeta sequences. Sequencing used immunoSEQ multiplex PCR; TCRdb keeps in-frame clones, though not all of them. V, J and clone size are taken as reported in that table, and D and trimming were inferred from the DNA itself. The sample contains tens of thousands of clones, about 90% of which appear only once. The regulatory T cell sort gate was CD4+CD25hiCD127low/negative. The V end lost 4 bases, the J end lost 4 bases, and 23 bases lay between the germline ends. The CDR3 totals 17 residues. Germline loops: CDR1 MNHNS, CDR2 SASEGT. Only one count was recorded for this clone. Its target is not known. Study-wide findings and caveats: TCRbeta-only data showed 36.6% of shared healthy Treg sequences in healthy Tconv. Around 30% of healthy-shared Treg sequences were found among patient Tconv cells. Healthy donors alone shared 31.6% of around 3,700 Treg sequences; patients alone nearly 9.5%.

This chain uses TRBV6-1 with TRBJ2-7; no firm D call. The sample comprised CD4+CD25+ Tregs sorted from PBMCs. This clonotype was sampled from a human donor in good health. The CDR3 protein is CASSAGASHTWKYEQYF. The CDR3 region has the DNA TGTGCCAGCAGTGCCGGCGCGTCTCACACATGGAAATACGAGCAGTACTTC.